This T cell receptor beta chain came from a study of blood T cell repertoires in COVID-19 (dated by TCRdb to 2018 to 2021). Notes on the research overall: Collaborator samples came from the United States, Italy and Spain and covered acute and convalescent phases of COVID-19. The material from the prospective study consisted of cDNA or gDNA derived from T cells, B-cell-depleted T cells, or PBMCs. Deeply sampled blood TCRbeta repertoires from subjects exposed to, actively infected with, or recovered from COVID-19 were included in the dataset. The repertoires were released in a freely available public database meant as a resource for research on the immune response to SARS-CoV-2. The samples were drawn from the first 160 participants of the ongoing ImmuneRACE study and from 1,200 or so subjects provided by 6 global collaborators. Sample metadata almost always included a de-identified subject ID, COVID-19 status, age in years and sex. Where available, HLA class I and class II types were taken from metadata supplied by the sample provider and were not determined by assay-based typing. Results the study describes overall, beyond this receptor: The quantity of clinical and demographic metadata differed by source and by participant and was supplied without curation.

Whole blood was collected in K2EDTA tubes by collaborating institutions according to the institutions' own protocols. For TCRbeta analysis, collaborator samples were shipped as frozen whole blood, as isolated PBMCs, or as DNA extracted from either sample type. The immunoSEQ Assay, a bias-controlled multiplex PCR, was used to amplify TCRbeta CDR3 regions from genomic DNA. Per the authors' processing: The number of nucleated cells in each sample was estimated by amplification of reference gene primers within the assay. To quantify the absolute abundance of each unique TCRbeta CDR3 rearrangement, sequence reads were collapsed and filtered. Productive Simpson clonality was computed per sample as the square root of Simpson's diversity index over productive rearrangements. The immuneACCESS repertoire file appears here via TCRdb, limited to in-frame rearrangements. These files lack a portion of the clones; in checked studies, under half of the deficit traces to unresolved V genes, and the cause of the others is not known. D and trimming come from the DNA, and the V and J calls and clone size come from that table. In this sample the table shows approximately 94,000 clones, around 89% of which occur a single time. Around 4.5% of the sample is taken by the ten largest.

From a lookup of the germline V gene, CDR1 and CDR2 are MDHEN and SYDVKM. The CDR3 sequence holds 16 residues, the cysteine and phenylalanine included. This entry keeps only the CDR3 DNA: 48 bases, framed from base 1. Relative to germline, V is missing 2 bases and J is missing 5 bases, with 6 bases of the junction outside any gene match. Of note for this clone: Its antigen has not been determined. Qualities for individual bases were not recorded, and no much larger clone is one base off.

The specimen sequenced was peripheral blood. The origin of this receptor is a woman aged 80 or over with active COVID-19. The sequence links TRBV28 to TRBJ2-2, with 9 bases in between that match TRBD2. The DNA is as follows: TGTGCCAGCAGTTTAGTCCTAGCGGGAAGGACCGGGGAGCTGTTTTTT. Its translation is CASSLVLAGRTGELFF.